This T cell receptor (beta chain) was obtained from a study of T-cell reconstitution after alpha-beta-depleted transplantation in children. This CDR3 has 16 residues. Trimming cost V 2 bases and J 6 bases, with 15 bases left between them. CDR1 and CDR2 (germline): KGHDR, SFDVKD. Unique molecular identifiers were incorporated into the prepared TCRbeta library. TCRdb itself ran the PCR reads through MiXCR, one entry per CDR3 protein. The sample comprises 200,000 to 300,000 distinct CDR3 sequences, around 25% of which are singletons, and roughly 2.7% rests with the top ten. The sample in question was PBMCs, obtained before TCRalphabeta/CD19-depleted stem cell transplant. The receptor was derived from a girl aged 2 to 9 with Fanconi anemia, due to receive a stem cell transplant. V usage is TRBV24-1 and J usage is TRBJ2-2; D perhaps matches TRBD1 (6 bases). The CDR3 loop is CATSDSYEGVSGELFF. CDR3 sequence (DNA): TGTGCCACCAGTGATTCATACGAGGGGGTCTCCGGGGAGCTGTTTTTT.